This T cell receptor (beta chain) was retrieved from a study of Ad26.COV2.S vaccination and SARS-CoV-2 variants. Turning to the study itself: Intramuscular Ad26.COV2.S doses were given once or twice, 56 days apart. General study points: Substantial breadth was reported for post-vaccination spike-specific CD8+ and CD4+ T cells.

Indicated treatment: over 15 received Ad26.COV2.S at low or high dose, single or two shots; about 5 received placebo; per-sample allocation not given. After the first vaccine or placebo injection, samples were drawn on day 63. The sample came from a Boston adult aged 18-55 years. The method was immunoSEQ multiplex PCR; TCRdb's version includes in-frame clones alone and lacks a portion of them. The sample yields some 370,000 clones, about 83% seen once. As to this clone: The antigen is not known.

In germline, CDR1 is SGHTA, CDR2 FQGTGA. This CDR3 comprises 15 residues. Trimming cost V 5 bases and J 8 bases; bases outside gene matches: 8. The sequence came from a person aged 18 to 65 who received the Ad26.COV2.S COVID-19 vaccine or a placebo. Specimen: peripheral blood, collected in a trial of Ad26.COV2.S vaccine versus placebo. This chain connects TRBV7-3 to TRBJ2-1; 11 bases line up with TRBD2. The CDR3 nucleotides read TGTGCCAGCAGCCCCCAGGGACTAGCGGTCTATGAGCAGTTCTTC. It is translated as CASSPQGLAVYEQFF.